This TCR beta chain derives from a study of blood T cells in healthy people across ages. Points on this clonotype: Antigen unknown. A much larger clone differs by one base, so this may be a read error.

Study-level results: Unsorted PBMCs ruled out conclusive naive versus antigen-experienced comparison. Per million T cells, TCR beta diversity dropped roughly linearly as age increased. Estimated diversity across one million T cells was deemed an underestimate.

The extraction recovered at least 5 micrograms of total RNA per sample. The CDR3 extends over 15 amino acids. From germline, CDR1 is DFQATT and CDR2 SNEGSKA (reference sequence). Through a sample-barcoded 5' primer and a J-beta primer mix, a second PCR was run for roughly 7 to 11 cycles. TCRdb re-called the 5' RACE reads through MiXCR, storing one row per CDR3 protein. The sample includes more than 800,000 distinct CDR3 sequences, more than 25% seen only once; the top ten take approximately 15%. The sequencing sample was made of blood. V gene TRBV20-1 combines with J gene TRBJ2-4; D is undetermined. The source of this sequence is an elderly woman in good health. DNA for the CDR3: TGCAGTTCGGCCGGACCACAACGAGCCAAAAACATTCGGTACTTC. Translated: CSSAGPQRAKNIRYF.